Detailed here is one TCR beta chain. These data are taken from a study of blood T cell repertoires in COVID-19. Overall study: Sites across the United States, Italy and Spain contributed samples from acute and convalescent COVID-19. PBMCs, B-cell-depleted T cells, or T cells were the source of the cDNA or gDNA that made up the material.

The protocol was immunoSEQ multiplex PCR, while the TCRdb copy is restricted to in-frame clones and leaves out a portion. The sample lists about 59,000 clones; more than 75% were seen once. Sequencing used peripheral blood. The TCR comes from an elderly man in a cohort sampled during active COVID-19.

The CDR3 loop reads CASSLVVTGELFF. The DNA for the CDR3 is TGTGCCAGCAGTTTAGTAGTCACCGGGGAGCTGTTTTTT. The J gene is TRBJ2-2, the V gene TRBV12-3 or TRBV12-4; D gene ambiguous. Trimming shortened V by 1 base and J by 4 bases, and 4 bases separated the two germline ends. This CDR3 region has 13 residues.